The clone carrying this TCR beta chain has only one observation. Its antigen remains unidentified. The method was immunoSEQ multiplex PCR; TCRdb's version includes in-frame clones alone and lacks a portion of them. The sample consists of tens of thousands of clones, 83% of them appearing once. This entry belongs to a study of T cell responses to AZD1222 COVID-19 vaccine. Broader study findings: Compared with day 0, the breadth and depth of the Spike-specific TCR repertoire rose significantly after two doses of AZD1222.

The length of the CDR3 is 13 residues. Germline assignment: CDR1 SEHNR and CDR2 FQNEAQ (reference sequence). Trimming removed 2 bases at V and 10 bases at J, with 9 bases between. This specimen consisted of peripheral blood, obtained on day 0 of AZD1222 vaccination. The rearrangement uses TRBV7-9 and TRBJ1-6; possibly TRBD1 for D (6 bases). The clonotype originates from an adult in good health. Here the CDR3 DNA reads TGTGCCAGCAGCTTATCGACAGGCTCACCCCTCCACTTT. It is translated as CASSLSTGSPLHF.